The 16 T cell receptor beta chains in this list originate from one sample, sequenced in a study of PD-L1 blockade in urothelial cancer. Assay used: immunoSEQ multiplex PCR; TCRdb lists only in-frame clones, some missing. Among about 100,000 clones, around 93% were seen once, and the ten largest hold almost 0.95%. The sample was PBMCs, taken around atezolizumab (anti-PD-L1) treatment. Receptor source: an elderly woman with urothelial cancer.

This sequence joins TRBV28 and TRBJ2-7; no reliable D call. The CDR3 consists of 13 residues. V was pared by 3 bases and J by 6 bases, with 12 bases between. Germline lookup yields CDR1 MDHEN and CDR2 SYDVKM. CDR3 coding DNA: TGTGCCAGCAGTTTCGACTCTTTAGGCGAGCAGTACTTC. This encodes CASSFDSLGEQYF.

V usage is TRBV9 and J usage is TRBJ2-7, with a weak D call TRBD2 (5 bases). With 0 bases removed from V and 0 bases from J, the gap between germline ends came to 10 bases. Germline CDR1 is SGDLS and CDR2 is YYNGEE. The CDR3 extends over 15 amino acids. CDR3 residues: CASSVGRASSYEQYF. DNA of the CDR3: TGTGCCAGCAGCGTAGGGCGGGCCTCCTCCTACGAGCAGTACTTC.

V gene TRBV14 combines with J gene TRBJ2-1; D might be TRBD2 (6 bases). The CDR3 contains 15 residues. Between the trimmed V and J ends, which lost 3 bases and 5 bases, there was a span of 14 bases. Germline loops: CDR1 SGHDN, CDR2 FVKESK. CDR3 in DNA: TGTGCCAGCAGCCAGAGACTAGGCGGTAACAATGAGCAGTTCTTC. Protein: CASSQRLGGNNEQFF.

The chain combines TRBV5-1 with TRBJ1-1, with D possibly being TRBD1 (5 bases). Trimming shortened V by 0 bases and J by 3 bases, and 9 bases separated the two germline ends. The CDR3 has 14 amino acids. Germline V lookup: CDR1 SGHRS, CDR2 YFSETQ. CDR3 sequence: CASSLVSTDTEAFF. As DNA, the CDR3 is TGCGCCAGCAGCTTGGTCTCGACAGACACTGAAGCTTTCTTT.

This clone was recorded only once. V usage is TRBV7-3 and J usage is TRBJ2-2; 10 nucleotides agree with TRBD2. V was clipped by 5 bases and J by 3 bases; unmatched bases: 3. The CDR3 spans 15 residues. CDR1 is SGHTA, CDR2 FQGTGA, per germline. CDR3 sequence reads: CASSRSGRDTGELFF. The DNA for the CDR3 is TGTGCCAGCAGCCGCAGCGGGAGGGACACCGGGGAGCTGTTTTTT.

The chain carries TRBV5-1 and TRBJ2-1; TRBD2 is a possible D gene (5 bases). Germline V CDR1 and CDR2: SGHRS, YFSETQ. The CDR3 spans 14 residues. Trimming removed 0 bases at V and 7 bases at J, with 11 bases between. Here the CDR3 DNA reads TGCGCCAGCAGCTTGGGGACTGGCACAAATGAGCAGTTCTTC. Its protein product is CASSLGTGTNEQFF.

This chain links TRBV2 with TRBJ1-5; a weak D match, TRBD1 (6 bases). Per the germline V gene, CDR1 is SNHLY and CDR2 is FYNNEI. The CDR3 is made up of 14 amino acids. The germline V and J ends were trimmed by 1 base and 7 bases, with 11 bases remaining between them. The CDR3 is CASSEGQENQPQHF. DNA for the CDR3: TGTGCCAGCAGTGAAGGACAGGAGAACCAGCCCCAGCATTTT.

The V and J genes are TRBV5-4 and TRBJ1-3; D is uncertain. CDR3 length: 15 residues. V was clipped by 4 bases and J by 0 bases, with 11 bases between them. Germline V gives CDR1 SGHNT, CDR2 YYREEE (reference sequence). CDR3 region: CASSTAGDSGNTIYF. The CDR3 nucleotides read TGTGCCAGCAGCACCGCGGGTGACTCTGGAAACACCATATATTTT.

This chain connects TRBV10-1 to TRBJ2-7, with TRBD2 matching 7 bases. Per the germline V gene, CDR1 is WNHNN and CDR2 is SYGVQD (reference sequence). CDR3 length: 13 amino acids. Trimming removed 4 bases from V and 5 bases from J; junction bases left unmatched: 5. The CDR3 sequence is CASSVREGDEQYF. The CDR3 DNA is TGCGCCAGCAGTGTCAGGGAGGGCGACGAGCAGTACTTC.

The chain carries TRBV7-9 and TRBJ2-5; 9 nucleotides agree with TRBD1. The CDR3 is made up of 15 amino acids. Germline CDR1 is SEHNR and CDR2 is FQNEAQ (reference sequence). V trimming: 5 bases; J trimming: 5 bases; junction bases outside the gene matches: 9. CDR3 loop: CASSLMGQGGETQYF. The CDR3 DNA sequence: TGTGCCAGCAGCCTTATGGGACAGGGAGGGGAGACCCAGTACTTC.

This clone was detected once. This chain uses TRBV2 with TRBJ2-2, with TRBD1 as a possible D gene (10 bases). Trimming pared 8 bases from V and 5 bases from J, leaving 30 bases between. The CDR3 covers 19 residues. CDR1 is SNHLY and CDR2 is FYNNEI in the germline V gene. This CDR3 is CASWLGEGLAGQGTGELFF. The CDR3 bases are TGTGCCAGCTGGCTGGGGGAGGGGCTAGCGGGACAGGGGACCGGGGAGCTGTTTTTT. Together with reference TRBV2 and TRBJ2-2, the CDR3 gives the full variable domain: EPEVTQTPSHQVTQMGQEVILRCVPISNHLYFYWYRQILGQKVEFLVSFYNNEISEKSEIFDDQFSVERPDGSNFTLKIRSTKLEDSAMYFCASWLGEGLAGQGTGELFFGEGSRLTVL.

The chain links TRBV30 to TRBJ2-7; 9 nucleotides agree with TRBD2. With V trimmed by 0 bases and J by 4 bases, 7 bases remained unmatched. The CDR3 totals 15 residues. Germline CDR1 and CDR2: GTSNPN and SVGIG (reference sequence). For the CDR3, the DNA is TGTGCCTGGAGTGTAGGTCGCGGGAGGGGTTACGAGCAGTACTTC. Translated: CAWSVGRGRGYEQYF.

The chain has TRBV7-9 and TRBJ1-2, with 7 bases lining up with TRBD1. The ends lost 5 bases at V and 4 bases at J; junction bases unmatched: 1. CDR1 and CDR2 (germline): SEHNR, FQNEAQ (reference sequence). This CDR3 comprises 12 residues. CDR3 protein: CASSRQGYGYTF. CDR3 nucleotides: TGTGCCAGCAGCCGACAGGGCTATGGCTACACCTTC.

The chain uses TRBV7-9 and TRBJ2-7; TRBD2 matches at 7 bases. Germline trimming cut 4 bases from V and 3 bases from J; bases unmatched to any gene: 9. The CDR3 length is 15 residues. The germline gives CDR1 SEHNR, CDR2 FQNEAQ (reference sequence). CDR3 sequence reads: CASSWGAGKYYEQYF. The DNA of the CDR3 is TGTGCCAGCAGCTGGGGAGCGGGGAAATACTACGAGCAGTACTTC.

The rearrangement joins TRBV5-6 to TRBJ1-3; weak D call: TRBD1 (5 bases). CDR3 length: 15 residues. Germline assignment: CDR1 SGHDT and CDR2 YYEEEE. Trimming shortened V by 0 bases and J by 4 bases, and 11 bases separated the two germline ends. CDR3 in DNA: TGTGCCAGCAGCTTGGCCGGACCAGGGGGAAACACCATATATTTT. Translated, it gives CASSLAGPGGNTIYF.

The chain carries TRBV5-1 and TRBJ1-2; 7 nucleotides line up with TRBD1. Germline assignment: CDR1 SGHRS and CDR2 YFSETQ. J lost 4 bases, V lost 4 bases, and 7 bases had no gene match. This CDR3 region has 14 residues. The CDR3 region has the DNA TGCGCCAGCAGCGAGGAGGGGGCGCGCTATGGCTACACCTTC. Its protein is CASSEEGARYGYTF.